The 12 T cell receptor beta chains below were found in one sample sequenced in a study of T cells in Graves' hyperthyroidism and ophthalmopathy (dated by TCRdb to between 2019 and 2020). To prepare the library, multiplex PCR was applied. Sequencing used an Illumina HiSeq 2000. TCR beta CDR3 regions were amplified from RNA transcripts. A first-round RT-PCR of the TCR CDR3 used the HTBI primer set with the Qiagen OneStep RT-PCR kit. TCRdb took the public reads, trimmed them with fastp at Q25, ran MiXCR for clone calling and kept in-frame beta chains. Each entry merges the rows of one CDR3 protein and shows their most common DNA and genes. This sample comprises hundreds of thousands of distinct CDR3 sequences, more than 15% of them detected only once. Roughly 7.4% of the sample comes from the top ten. The sequencing sample was made of blood. These receptors came from a woman aged 18-29 years with Graves' hyperthyroidism.

The rearrangement joins TRBV15 to TRBJ2-1; the match to TRBD2 covers 7 bases. The V segment lost 9 bases and the J segment 4 bases; nucleotides outside the gene matches: 9. The CDR3 sequence is 14 residues long. Germline CDR1 LNHNV, CDR2 YYDKDF (reference sequence). Written as DNA, the CDR3 is TGTGCCACGAAGCGGGGTGGGAGATACAATGAGCAGTTCTTC. This translates into CATKRGGRYNEQFF.

This clonotype has a count of ten or more. J is TRBJ2-7 and V is TRBV5-1, with 14 bases identical to TRBD2. The V and J ends lost 6 bases and 3 bases, in that order; junction bases with no gene match: 11. This CDR3 has 17 amino acids. CDR1 is SGHRS and CDR2 is YFSETQ in the germline V gene. The CDR3 DNA sequence: TGCGCCAGCACTTCTACCCCCGGGACTAGCGGGAGCTACGAGCAGTACTTC. Amino acid sequence: CASTSTPGTSGSYEQYF.

This clonotype showed up just a few times. The rearrangement links TRBV10-3 to TRBJ2-1; TRBD2 matches 8 bases. This CDR3 spans 17 amino acids. The trim removed 0 bases at V and 8 bases at J, leaving 12 bases unmatched. Germline V gives CDR1 ENHRY, CDR2 SYGVKD. CDR3 in DNA: TGTGCCATCAGTGAGTCTGCGGGACTAGTCCCTCTCTATGAGCAGTTCTTC. Amino acids: CAISESAGLVPLYEQFF.

This clonotype was detected ten times or more. CDR3 DNA: TGTGCCATCGAGAAGTCCTACAATGAGCAGTTCTTC. Amino acid sequence: CAIEKSYNEQFF. The gene calls are TRBV12-3 or TRBV12-4 and TRBJ2-1; unclear D gene. The CDR3 is made up of 12 amino acids. Trimming removed 10 bases at V and 1 base at J, with 8 bases between.

The J gene is TRBJ2-1, the V gene TRBV4-1, with 10 bases that match TRBD2. The CDR3 is 19 amino acids. Losses at the gene ends were 4 bases for V and 0 bases for J; bases not matched to a gene: 12. Germline V lookup: CDR1 MGHRA, CDR2 YSYEKL. The CDR3 bases are TGCGCCAGCAGCCGCCGACTAGCGGGCACGGAGAGCTCCTACAATGAGCAGTTCTTC. This sequence encodes CASSRRLAGTESSYNEQFF.

This clonotype was observed many times. The chain recombines TRBV24-1 with TRBJ1-1; a possible D gene is TRBD1 (6 bases). The CDR3 covers 14 residues. Deletions cut 7 bases from V and 4 bases from J, with 15 bases between. Per germline, CDR1 KGHDR and CDR2 SFDVKD. The CDR3 DNA reads as TGTGCCACCAGGAGCGGGGGCTTGGGCACTGAAGCTTTCTTT. It specifies CATRSGGLGTEAFF.

The chain employs TRBV18 and TRBJ2-6; possibly TRBD1 for D (5 bases). Germline V gene lookup returns CDR1 KGHSH and CDR2 LQKENI. The V and J ends lost 3 bases and 0 bases respectively, with 12 bases between them. The CDR3 has 17 amino acids. For the CDR3, the DNA is TGTGCCAGCTCACCGGGGCAGGCGCGCTCTGGGGCCAACGTCCTGACTTTC. This sequence encodes CASSPGQARSGANVLTF.

The sample holds many counts of this clonotype. This sequence joins TRBV10-3 and TRBJ2-1, with D perhaps TRBD2 (6 bases). This CDR3 region has 13 residues. Trimming shortened V by 6 bases and J by 6 bases, and 12 bases separated the two germline ends. The germline V gene encodes CDR1 ENHRY and CDR2 SYGVKD. The CDR3 region is CAIRALGGNEQFF. The CDR3 nucleotides are TGTGCCATCAGAGCGTTGGGGGGCAATGAGCAGTTCTTC.

In its sample, this clonotype was seen once. This chain connects TRBV4-1 to TRBJ1-2; tentatively, D is TRBD1 (5 bases). Germline assignment: CDR1 MGHRA and CDR2 YSYEKL. CDR3 length equals 17 residues. Trimming took 0 bases from V and 6 from J, leaving 20 bases between them. The CDR3 spells CASSQDGGRLEGDGYTF. CDR3 in DNA: TGCGCCAGCAGCCAAGATGGCGGAAGATTAGAAGGGGATGGCTACACCTTC.

The chain is built from TRBV15 and TRBJ2-3; 8 nucleotides align to TRBD2. With V trimmed by 6 bases and J by 0 bases, 5 bases remained unmatched. This CDR3 has 15 residues. CDR1 and CDR2 from the germline V gene are LNHNV and YYDKDF (reference sequence). CDR3 nucleotide sequence: TGTGCCACCAGTACTAGCGGACGCAGCACAGATACGCAGTATTTT. Translation gives CATSTSGRSTDTQYF.

This clonotype was picked up many times. The chain couples TRBV24-1 to TRBJ2-1, with D possibly TRBD2 on 6 matching bases. Germline V lookup: CDR1 KGHDR, CDR2 SFDVKD. The CDR3 covers 16 residues. V gave up 4 bases and J gave up 0 bases, with 12 bases separating them. The CDR3 region has the DNA TGTGCCACCAGTGACCCAGCGGGTAGCTCCTACAATGAGCAGTTCTTC. Amino acids: CATSDPAGSSYNEQFF.

This clonotype was recorded many times. This chain links TRBV30 with TRBJ2-3; D call uncertain. There are 12 residues in the CDR3. From germline, CDR1 is GTSNPN and CDR2 SVGIG (reference sequence). With 1 base removed from V and 0 bases from J, the gap between germline ends came to 2 bases. The CDR3 DNA sequence: TGTGCCTGGAGTGAGAGCACAGATACGCAGTATTTT. This gives the protein CAWSESTDTQYF.